Detailed here is one T cell receptor (beta chain). The target antigen is unknown. PCR employed 60 Vbeta and 13 Jbeta primers. Profiling relied on immunoSEQ multiplex PCR, and the TCRdb table lists in-frame clones only, not all of them. The sample includes tens of thousands of clones, 78% of them seen just once. The record originates from a study of cytomegalovirus exposure and HLA in healthy donors. About the research overall: An earlier analysis identified 100 million to 130 million unique TCR beta sequences in 150 million to 200 million T cells.

Findings and limits, study-wide: Later, an analysis showed that TCR beta chains associated with HLA were more clonally expanded than others that were equally common. Presence/absence comparisons presumed near-even sequencing depth among donors.

Germline loops: CDR1 LNHNV, CDR2 YYDKDF (reference sequence). With V trimmed by 6 bases and J by 8 bases, 10 bases remained unmatched. The CDR3 is 15 residues long. Among the donors, all were healthy bone marrow donors. The V and J genes are TRBV15 and TRBJ1-2, with 12 bases identical to TRBD1. This TCR derives from a man aged 40-49 years in good health and CMV-seronegative. Sequenced sample: PBMCs. CDR3 DNA sequence: TGTGCCACCAGACCCGGGACAGGGGGCGAGGGCGGCTACACCTTC. The encoded protein is CATRPGTGGEGGYTF. Full variable domain (missing parts from reference TRBV15 and TRBJ1-2): DAMVIQNPRYQVTQFGKPVTLSCSQTLNHNVMYWYQQKSSQAPKLLFHYYDKDFNNEADTPDNFQSRRPNTSFCFLDIRSPGLGDTAMYLCATRPGTGGEGGYTFGSGTRLTVV.